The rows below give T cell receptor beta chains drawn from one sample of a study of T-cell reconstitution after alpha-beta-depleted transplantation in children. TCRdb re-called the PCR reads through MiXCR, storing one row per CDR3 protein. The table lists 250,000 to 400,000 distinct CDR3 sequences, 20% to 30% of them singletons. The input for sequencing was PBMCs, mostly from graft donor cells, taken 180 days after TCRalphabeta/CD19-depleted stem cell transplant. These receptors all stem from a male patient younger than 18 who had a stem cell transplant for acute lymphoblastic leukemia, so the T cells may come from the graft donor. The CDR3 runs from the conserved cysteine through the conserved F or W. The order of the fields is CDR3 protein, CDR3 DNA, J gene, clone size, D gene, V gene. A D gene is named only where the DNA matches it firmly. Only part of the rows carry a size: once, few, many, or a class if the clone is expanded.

CASSPEPYEQYF TGTGCCAGCAGCCCAGAACCGTACGAGCAGTACTTC TRBJ2-7 . . TRBV3-1
CASSSTGLGVETQYF TGTGCCAGCAGCTCAACCGGTCTGGGAGTAGAGACCCAGTACTTC TRBJ2-5 . . TRBV7-3
CASSLSSYIQYF TGTGCCAGCAGCTTGTCCTCATACATTCAGTACTTC TRBJ2-4 . . TRBV11-2
CASSIQGSSNQPQHF TGTGCCAGCAGCATACAGGGAAGTAGCAATCAGCCCCAGCATTTT TRBJ1-5 . . TRBV7-2
CASSLVGHRDSTRGENCFF . TRBJ1-4 . . TRBV5-1
CASSQDPAGELFF TGCGCCAGCAGCCAAGACCCAGCTGGGGAGCTGTTTTTT TRBJ2-2 . . TRBV4-1
CASSLRGTRDTSFQETQYF TGTGCCAGCAGCTTACGAGGGACGCGGGACACGTCGTTCCAAGAGACCCAGTACTTC TRBJ2-5 few . TRBV11-1
CASRTQGAYEQYF TGTGCCAGCAGGACCCAGGGGGCCTACGAGCAGTACTTC TRBJ2-7 few TRBD1 TRBV12-3/TRBV12-4
CASSTGKPHYGYTF TGTGCCAGTAGTACCGGCAAACCTCACTATGGCTACACCTTC TRBJ1-2 . . TRBV19
CASSLLKTGGSYTGELFF TGTGCCAGCAGCTTACTTAAGACAGGGGGCTCGTACACCGGGGAGCTGTTTTTT TRBJ2-2 . TRBD1 TRBV11-1
CASSLLHAGALPNTQYF TGTGCCAGCAGCTTACTTCATGCAGGGGCGCTCCCGAATACGCAGTATTTT TRBJ2-3 . . TRBV7-9
CASSHRGLGGELFF TGCGCCAGCAGCCACCGAGGGTTGGGCGGGGAGCTGTTTTTT TRBJ2-2 few . TRBV4-1
CASSLVGVGEQYF TGCGCCAGCAGCTTGGTTGGAGTCGGCGAGCAGTACTTC TRBJ2-7 . . TRBV5-1
CANTGGASYNEQFF TGTGCCAATACAGGGGGCGCGTCTTACAATGAGCAGTTCTTC TRBJ2-1 few TRBD1 TRBV2
CASREDRLDYNEQFF TGTGCCAGCAGGGAGGACCGCCTCGATTACAATGAGCAGTTCTTC TRBJ2-1 few . TRBV2
CASSAGQPRNTEAFF TGTGCCAGCAGCGCAGGACAGCCAAGAAACACTGAAGCTTTCTTT TRBJ1-1 . . TRBV9
CASQVSLNTEAFF TGTGCCAGCCAGGTCAGCTTGAACACTGAAGCTTTCTTT TRBJ1-1 . . TRBV12-3/TRBV12-4
CASSYPRLAGGKETQYF TGTGCCAGCAGTTACCCTAGACTAGCGGGAGGGAAGGAGACCCAGTACTTC TRBJ2-5 . TRBD2 TRBV6-5
CSVPGGAEYEQYF TGCAGCGTTCCAGGGGGCGCAGAGTACGAGCAGTACTTC TRBJ2-7 . TRBD1 TRBV29-1
CASSRDSNYGYTF TGCGCCAGCAGCCGGGACAGCAACTATGGCTACACCTTC TRBJ1-2 few TRBD1 TRBV5-1
CASSLGDPRNTEAFF TGTGCCAGCAGCTTAGGAGATCCAAGGAACACTGAAGCTTTCTTT TRBJ1-1 . . TRBV7-9
CASSFLILTKGLQETQYF TGCGCCAGCAGCTTCCTTATCTTAACCAAGGGACTCCAAGAGACCCAGTACTTC TRBJ2-5 . . TRBV5-1
CASSFRQASQPQHF TGTGCCAGCAGTTTTAGGCAGGCGAGTCAGCCCCAGCATTTT TRBJ1-5 . . TRBV12-3/TRBV12-4
CASSLEGSEYEQYF TGCGCCAGCAGCTTGGAGGGATCAGAGTACGAGCAGTACTTC TRBJ2-7 . . TRBV5-1
CASSSGTSGRIQYF TGCGCCAGCAGCTCCGGGACTAGCGGGAGAATTCAGTACTTC TRBJ2-4 . TRBD2 TRBV5-1
CAIRSTGQETQYF TGTGCCATCAGGTCCACAGGCCAAGAGACCCAGTACTTC TRBJ2-5 few . TRBV10-3
CASSPPRESGSYEQYF TGTGCCAGCAGCCCTCCCAGAGAGTCGGGTTCCTACGAGCAGTACTTC TRBJ2-7 . . TRBV5-6
CASSLARRDRGSGYTF TGTGCCAGCAGCTTAGCGCGCAGGGACAGGGGATCTGGCTACACCTTC TRBJ1-2 few TRBD1 TRBV7-8
CASSLLGRSSTDTQYF TGCGCCAGCAGCTTGCTAGGCAGGTCAAGCACAGATACGCAGTATTTT TRBJ2-3 few . TRBV5-1
CASSPSGGRNEQFF TGTGCCAGCAGCCCTTCCGGGGGGCGGAATGAGCAGTTCTTC TRBJ2-1 few . TRBV12-3/TRBV12-4
CASSANQGSYDKYF TGCGCCAGCAGCGCCAACCAGGGATCCTACGATAAGTACTTC TRBJ2-7 . . TRBV5-1
CASSLAHLNTEAFF TGTGCCAGCAGCTTGGCTCACCTGAACACTGAAGCTTTCTTT TRBJ1-1 . . TRBV5-4
CASNRGLTDTQYF TGTGCCAGCAACAGGGGGCTAACAGATACGCAGTATTTT TRBJ2-3 . TRBD1 TRBV9
CASSEAGTGTEAFF TGTGCCAGCAGTGAAGCTGGGACAGGCACTGAAGCTTTCTTT TRBJ1-1 few TRBD1 TRBV6-1
CASRTDGNTIYF TGTGCCAGCAGGACAGACGGAAACACCATATATTTT TRBJ1-3 . . TRBV11-2
CSVEGQGMPYEQYF TGCAGCGTTGAGGGACAGGGGATGCCCTACGAGCAGTACTTC TRBJ2-7 . TRBD1 TRBV29-1
CASSLVPGNEQFF TGCGCCAGCAGCTTGGTTCCCGGTAATGAGCAGTTCTTC TRBJ2-1 few . TRBV5-1
CASTSGTGVAAYNEQFF TGTGCCAGCACCTCTGGAACTGGGGTAGCGGCGTACAATGAGCAGTTCTTC TRBJ2-1 few . TRBV27
CASGGQETPYEQYF TGCGCCAGCGGAGGGCAGGAGACTCCCTACGAGCAGTACTTC TRBJ2-7 many . TRBV10-2
CASSLRGTVSSYEQYF TGCGCCAGCAGCTTAAGGGGAACAGTGAGTTCCTACGAGCAGTACTTC TRBJ2-7 . . TRBV5-1
CASSFGAGGPRGTDTQYF TGTGCCAGCAGTTTCGGAGCGGGAGGGCCGAGGGGGACAGATACGCAGTATTTT TRBJ2-3 . TRBD2 TRBV3-1